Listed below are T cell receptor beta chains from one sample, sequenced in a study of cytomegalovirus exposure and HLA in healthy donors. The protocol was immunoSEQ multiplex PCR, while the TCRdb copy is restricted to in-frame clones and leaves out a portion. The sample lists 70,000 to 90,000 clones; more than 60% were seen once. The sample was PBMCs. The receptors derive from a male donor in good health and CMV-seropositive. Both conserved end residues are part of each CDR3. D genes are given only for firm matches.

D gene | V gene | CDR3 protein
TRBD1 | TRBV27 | CASTQDRGTDTQYF
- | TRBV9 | CASSVAVGVGGELFF
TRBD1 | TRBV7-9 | CASSLVPGQEYQETQYF
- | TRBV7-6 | CASSLEPYEQYF
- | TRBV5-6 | CASSSGQHYGYTF
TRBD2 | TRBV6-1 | CASTLAGASYEQYF
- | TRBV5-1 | CASSVQQEMNTEAFF
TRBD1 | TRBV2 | CASSEGTGGTGELFF
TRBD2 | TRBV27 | CASSYGGSTRTDTQYF
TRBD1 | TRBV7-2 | CASRLDGQGVGYTF
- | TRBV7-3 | CASSPGTPSTDTQYF
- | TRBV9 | CASSVRTQASETQYF
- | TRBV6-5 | CASSYSGRDGYTF
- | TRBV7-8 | CASSVGAGPTYEQYF
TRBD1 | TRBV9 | CASSVGVGGGETQYF
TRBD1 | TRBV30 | CAWGYMQGDQPQHF
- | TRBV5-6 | CASSLGRNNSPLHF
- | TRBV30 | CAWSGGGGITDTQYF
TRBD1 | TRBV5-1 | CASSGTGSFPEAFF
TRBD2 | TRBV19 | CASSRRASGGSTDTQYF
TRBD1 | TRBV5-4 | CASSWTTGEGYTF
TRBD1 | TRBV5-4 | CASSGRDRDVYGYTF
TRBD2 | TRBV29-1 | CSALGLAGVEQFF
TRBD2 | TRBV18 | CASSPPTSGVQETQYF
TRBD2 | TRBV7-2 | CASSLAGGREQYF
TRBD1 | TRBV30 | CALGQKNTEAFF
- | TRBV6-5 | CASRTREAEAFF
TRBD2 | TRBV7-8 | CASRRNRASGVSGANVLTF
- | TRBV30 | CAWRGGGVTNQPQHF
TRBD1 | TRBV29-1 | CSVDYGTGKETQYF
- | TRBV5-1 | CASSPGGNWDFQETQYF
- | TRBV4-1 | CASSQYHRGNEKLFF
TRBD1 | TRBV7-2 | CASSQTGFASQETQYF
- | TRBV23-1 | CASSLVQAQTGDTQYF
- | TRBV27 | CASTAGDSEETQYF
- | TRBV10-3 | CATRTAYEQYF
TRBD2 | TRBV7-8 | CASSLGVGGGAEETQYF
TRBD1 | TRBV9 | CASSARSGTGVSEQYF
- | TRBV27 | CASRDSYTGELFF
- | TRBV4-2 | CASSQGGGLGSPLHF
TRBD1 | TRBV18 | CASSRGQGPYEQYF
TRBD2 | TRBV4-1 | CASSAAGGRTDTQYF
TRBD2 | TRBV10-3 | CASSRTGGTDTQYF
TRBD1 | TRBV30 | CASNRGSNSPLHF
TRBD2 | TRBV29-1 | CSVLGTSGSSTDTQYF
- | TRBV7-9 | CSSSLLPDTQYF
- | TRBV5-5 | CASSLFTSEQYF
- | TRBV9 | CASSPSRDYGYTF
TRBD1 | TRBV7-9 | CASSSRTGGVNTEAFF
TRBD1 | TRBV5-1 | CASSQGTGMNTEAFF
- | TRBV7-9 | CASRPSGQNQDTF
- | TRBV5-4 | CASSLDRVGYEQYF
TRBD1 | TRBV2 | CASRSRQGFNYGYTF